Shown below are 11 T cell receptor beta chains from a single sample sequenced in a study of blood T cell repertoires in COVID-19. Sequenced by immunoSEQ multiplex PCR; TCRdb stores in-frame clones only, minus some. The table shows around 250,000 clones, with around four fifths occurring only once. Sequenced sample: PBMCs or T cells enriched from blood (not recorded which). Receptors originate from a man younger than 45 with acute COVID-19.

The chain has TRBV19 and TRBJ2-1; 11 positions match TRBD2. The ends lost 11 bases at V and 2 bases at J; junction bases unmatched: 14. This CDR3 region has 17 residues. Germline loops: CDR1 LNHDA, CDR2 SQIVND (reference sequence). CDR3 sequence: CAAGVAGGPIAYNEQFF. The DNA for the CDR3 is TGTGCCGCAGGGGTAGCGGGGGGGCCTATCGCCTACAATGAGCAGTTCTTC.

The gene calls are TRBV11-2 and TRBJ2-7, with TRBD1 matching over 7 bases. CDR3 length: 14 amino acids. CDR1 and CDR2 from the germline V gene are SGHAT and FQNNGV. The V segment lost 1 base and the J segment 6 bases; nucleotides outside the gene matches: 6. The CDR3 DNA is TGTGCCAGCAGCTTAGGACAGGGAGTAGCCGAGCAGTACGTC. Its protein is CASSLGQGVAEQYV.

The chain combines TRBV6-5 with TRBJ1-6; D remains ambiguous. Trimming pared 5 bases from V and 9 bases from J, leaving 11 bases between. Germline CDR1 MNHEY, CDR2 SVGAGI. CDR3 length equals 13 residues. The CDR3 region is CASSPGGSSPLHF. CDR3 DNA sequence: TGTGCCAGCAGTCCGGGAGGGAGTTCACCCCTCCACTTT.

The J gene is TRBJ2-3, the V gene TRBV7-9; a possible D gene is TRBD2 (5 bases). Germline CDR1 reads SEHNR; CDR2 reads FQNEAQ (reference sequence). The CDR3 covers 11 residues. The germline V and J ends were trimmed by 10 bases and 2 bases, with 7 bases remaining between them. The CDR3 loop reads CANGDTDTQYF. For the CDR3, the DNA is TGTGCCAACGGGGACACAGATACGCAGTATTTT.

V and J are TRBV18 and TRBJ1-3; perhaps TRBD1 as D (6 bases). This CDR3 is built from 15 residues. V lost 0 bases, J lost 3 bases, and 9 bases lay in between. Looked up from germline, CDR1 is KGHSH and CDR2 is LQKENI. CDR3 DNA sequence: TGTGCCAGCTCACCACCGAACAGGGATGGAAACACCATATATTTT. It is translated as CASSPPNRDGNTIYF.

The chain employs TRBV19 and TRBJ1-6, with D perhaps TRBD1 (5 bases). The V end was cut by 2 bases, the J end by 0 bases, with 14 bases between. The length of the CDR3 is 18 residues. The V gene's germline CDR1 is LNHDA and CDR2 SQIVND (reference sequence). DNA of the CDR3: TGTGCCAGTAGTATACAGCAGGGCTCCGGCTCCTATAATTCACCCCTCCACTTT. Translated, it gives CASSIQQGSGSYNSPLHF.

The chain employs TRBV7-9 and TRBJ1-6, with D possibly TRBD1 on 5 matching bases. The CDR3 loop spans 15 amino acids. Germline lookup yields CDR1 SEHNR and CDR2 FQNEAQ (reference sequence). Trimming pared 0 bases from V and 7 bases from J, leaving 10 bases between. CDR3 sequence reads: CASSLAGGGNSPLHF. CDR3 nucleotides: TGTGCCAGCAGCTTAGCGGGCGGGGGGAATTCACCCCTCCACTTT. Looking up the rest from reference TRBV7-9 and TRBJ1-6 gives the full variable domain: DTGVSQNPRHKITKRGQNVTFRCDPISEHNRLYWYRQTLGQGPEFLTYFQNEAQLEKSRLLSDRFSAERPKGSFSTLEIQRTEQGDSAMYLCASSLAGGGNSPLHFGNGTRLTVT.

This chain connects TRBV5-4 to TRBJ2-5; 7 bases align to TRBD2. Losses at the gene ends were 0 bases for V and 5 bases for J; bases not matched to a gene: 7. CDR3 length: 15 amino acids. CDR1 SGHNT and CDR2 YYREEE come from the germline V gene (reference sequence). In DNA form, the CDR3 reads TGTGCCAGCAGCTTGGCGCTAGCGGTAGTGGAGACCCAGTACTTC. Its protein is CASSLALAVVETQYF.

The gene calls are TRBV4-3 and TRBJ2-1; a weak D match, TRBD2 (6 bases). Germline V gene lookup returns CDR1 LGHNA and CDR2 YSLEER. Trimming removed 2 bases at V and 7 bases at J, with 18 bases between. This CDR3 is built from 16 residues. The CDR3 region is CASSQHGTSSLNEQFF. The CDR3 nucleotides are TGCGCCAGCAGCCAACACGGGACTTCTTCACTGAATGAGCAGTTCTTC.

The sample holds a few counts of this clone. The chain is built from TRBV19 and TRBJ1-5, with a possible D match to TRBD1 (5 bases). Trimming removed 10 bases at V and 2 bases at J, with 15 bases between. Germline assignment: CDR1 LNHDA and CDR2 SQIVND (reference sequence). The CDR3 has 14 residues. The CDR3 bases are TGTGCCACCACCGGGGGTTTGGGCAATCAGCCCCAGCATTTT. Translated: CATTGGLGNQPQHF.

The CDR3 sequence: CASSYFASGNTIYF. In DNA form, the CDR3 reads TGTGCCAGCAGCTACTTTGCCTCTGGAAACACCATATATTTT. The chain uses TRBV5-4 and TRBJ1-3; D gene unclear. Germline V gives CDR1 SGHNT, CDR2 YYREEE (reference sequence). V lost 3 bases, J lost 0 bases, and 7 bases lay in between. The CDR3 length is 14 residues.